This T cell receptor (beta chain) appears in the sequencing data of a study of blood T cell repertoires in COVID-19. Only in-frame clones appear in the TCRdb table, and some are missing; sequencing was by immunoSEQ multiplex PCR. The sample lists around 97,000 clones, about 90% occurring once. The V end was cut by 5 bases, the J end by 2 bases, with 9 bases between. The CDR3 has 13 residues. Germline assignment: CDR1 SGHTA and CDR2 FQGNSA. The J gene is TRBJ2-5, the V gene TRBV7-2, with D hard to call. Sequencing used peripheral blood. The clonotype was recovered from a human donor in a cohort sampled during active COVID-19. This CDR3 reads CASSPPFQETQYF. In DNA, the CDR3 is TGTGCCAGCAGCCCTCCCTTTCAAGAGACCCAGTACTTC.